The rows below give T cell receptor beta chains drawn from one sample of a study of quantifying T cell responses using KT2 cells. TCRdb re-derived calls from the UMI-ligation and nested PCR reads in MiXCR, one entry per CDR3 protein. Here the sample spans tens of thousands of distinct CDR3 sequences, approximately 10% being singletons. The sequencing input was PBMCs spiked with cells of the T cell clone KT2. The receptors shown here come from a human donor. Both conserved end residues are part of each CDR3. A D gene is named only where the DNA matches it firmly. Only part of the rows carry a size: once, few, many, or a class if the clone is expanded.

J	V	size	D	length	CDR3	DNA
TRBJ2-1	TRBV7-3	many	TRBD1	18	CASSPHATGVTEDNEQFF	TGTGCCAGCAGCCCCCACGCAACAGGGGTTACAGAAGACAATGAGCAGTTCTTC
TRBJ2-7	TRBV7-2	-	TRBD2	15	CASSRSSGLGYEQYF	TGTGCCAGCAGCCGGTCTAGCGGGCTGGGGTACGAGCAGTACTTC
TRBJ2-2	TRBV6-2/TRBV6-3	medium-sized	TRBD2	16	CASTQTSAINTGELFF	TGTGCCAGCACCCAGACTAGCGCAATCAACACCGGGGAGCTGTTTTTT
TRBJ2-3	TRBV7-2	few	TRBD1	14	CASSPRTGSDTQYF	TGTGCCAGCAGCCCCCGGACAGGGTCAGATACGCAGTATTTT
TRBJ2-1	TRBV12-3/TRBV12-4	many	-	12	CASTLKFSEQFF	TGTGCCAGCACCCTTAAGTTCAGTGAGCAGTTCTTC
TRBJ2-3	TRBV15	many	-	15	CATSRDGRITDTQYF	TGTGCCACCAGCAGGGATGGAAGGATCACAGATACGCAGTATTTT
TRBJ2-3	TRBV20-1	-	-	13	CSALRDGTDTQYF	TGCAGTGCTCTCCGGGACGGCACAGATACGCAGTATTTT
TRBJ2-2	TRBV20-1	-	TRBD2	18	CSAQSLTSGGLGGGELFF	TGCAGTGCTCAGTCCCTGACTAGCGGGGGATTGGGTGGCGGGGAGCTGTTTTTT
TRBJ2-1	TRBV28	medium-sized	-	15	CASSLWGKVYNEQFF	TGTGCCAGCAGTTTATGGGGAAAGGTTTACAATGAGCAGTTCTTC
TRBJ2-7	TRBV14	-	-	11	CASSQFYEQYF	TGTGCCAGCAGCCAATTCTACGAGCAGTACTTC
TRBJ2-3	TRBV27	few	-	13	CASNRGGTDTQYF	TGTGCCAGCAATAGGGGTGGTACAGATACGCAGTATTTT
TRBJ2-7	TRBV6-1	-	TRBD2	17	CASSRGGSPSSSMEQYF	TGTGCCAGCAGTCGGGGGGGATCCCCATCCAGCTCTATGGAGCAGTACTTC
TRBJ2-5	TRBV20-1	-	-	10	CSALRETQYF	TGCAGTGCTTTGCGAGAGACCCAGTACTTC
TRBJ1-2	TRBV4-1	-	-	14	CASSQERNNYGYTF	TGCGCCAGCAGCCAAGAGCGGAATAACTATGGCTACACCTTC
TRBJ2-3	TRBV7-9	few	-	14	CASSLGLSSDTQYF	TGTGCCAGCAGCTTAGGCCTATCCTCAGATACGCAGTATTTT
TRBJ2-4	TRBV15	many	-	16	CATSRDPRAQGNIQYF	TGTGCCACCAGCAGAGATCCTAGGGCGCAGGGGAACATTCAGTACTTC
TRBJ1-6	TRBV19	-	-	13	CASSIDANSPLHF	TGTGCCAGTAGTATAGACGCCAATTCACCCCTCCACTTT
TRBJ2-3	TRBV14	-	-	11	CARGLRDTQYF	TGTGCCAGGGGGCTTCGAGATACGCAGTATTTT
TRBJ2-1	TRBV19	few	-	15	CASSIRGQIYNEQFF	TGTGCCAGTAGTATAAGAGGGCAAATTTACAATGAGCAGTTCTTC
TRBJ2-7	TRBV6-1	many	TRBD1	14	CASTIYGQGNEQYF	TGTGCCAGCACCATCTACGGACAGGGGAATGAGCAGTACTTC
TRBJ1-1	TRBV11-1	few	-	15	CASSFRGGRLAEAFF	TGTGCCAGCAGCTTCCGAGGGGGAAGGTTGGCTGAAGCTTTCTTT
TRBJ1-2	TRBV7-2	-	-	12	CASSKNNYGYTF	TGTGCCAGCAGCAAAAATAACTATGGCTACACCTTC
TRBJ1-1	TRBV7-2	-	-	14	CASSLVGGTTEAFF	TGTGCCAGCAGCTTAGTGGGAGGGACCACTGAAGCTTTCTTT
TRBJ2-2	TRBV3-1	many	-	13	CASSQDPTGELFF	TGTGCCAGCAGCCAAGATCCGACCGGGGAGCTGTTTTTT
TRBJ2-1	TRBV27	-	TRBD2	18	CARKTGLAGGLSYNEQFF	TGTGCCAGAAAAACTGGACTAGCGGGAGGACTCTCCTACAATGAGCAGTTCTTC
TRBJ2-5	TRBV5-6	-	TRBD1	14	CASSPTGYRETQYF	TGTGCCAGCAGCCCGACAGGGTATAGAGAGACCCAGTACTTC
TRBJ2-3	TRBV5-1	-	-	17	CASSSPLSGGGPDTQYF	TGCGCCAGCAGTTCCCCCCTGAGCGGTGGAGGGCCAGATACGCAGTATTTT
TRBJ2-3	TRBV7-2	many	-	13	CASLERLTDTQYF	TGTGCCAGCCTGGAGAGGCTCACAGATACGCAGTATTTT
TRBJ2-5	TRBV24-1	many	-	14	CATSDLSGDETQYF	TGTGCCACCAGTGATTTGTCCGGCGATGAGACCCAGTACTTC
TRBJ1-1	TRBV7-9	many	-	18	CASSPPRSQGALWAEAFF	TGTGCCAGCAGCCCTCCTCGCTCCCAGGGAGCCCTTTGGGCTGAAGCTTTCTTT
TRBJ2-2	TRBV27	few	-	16	CASSPPFDRPTGELFF	TGTGCCAGCAGTCCACCCTTCGACAGGCCGACCGGGGAGCTGTTTTTT
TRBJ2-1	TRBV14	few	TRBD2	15	CASRGTSGSSGGQFF	TGTGCCAGCAGGGGGACTAGCGGATCCTCGGGAGGGCAGTTCTTC
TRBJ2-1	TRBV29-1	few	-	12	CSVGPGDNEQFF	TGCAGCGTTGGGCCCGGAGACAATGAGCAGTTCTTC
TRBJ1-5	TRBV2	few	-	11	CASSEEGPQHF	TGTGCCAGCAGTGAAGAGGGGCCCCAGCATTTT
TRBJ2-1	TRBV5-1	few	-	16	CASSFSQLSSYNEQFF	TGCGCCAGCAGCTTTTCTCAGTTGTCCTCCTACAATGAGCAGTTCTTC
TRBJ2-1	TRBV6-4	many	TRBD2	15	CASSDASGSYNEQFF	TGTGCCAGCAGTGACGCTAGCGGATCCTACAATGAGCAGTTCTTC
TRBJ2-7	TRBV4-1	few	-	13	CASSQGFSYEQYF	TGCGCCAGCAGCCAAGGTTTCTCCTACGAGCAGTACTTC
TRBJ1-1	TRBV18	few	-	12	CASSPSNTEAFF	TGTGCCAGCTCACCATCGAACACTGAAGCTTTCTTT
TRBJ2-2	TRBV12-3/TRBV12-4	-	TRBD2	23	CASSSRGLAGGRLGTPNTGELFF	TGTGCCAGCAGTTCTAGGGGACTAGCGGGGGGGAGGTTAGGTACCCCGAACACCGGGGAGCTGTTTTTT
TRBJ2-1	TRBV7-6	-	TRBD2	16	CASSSPLLAGNNEQFF	TGTGCCAGCAGCTCCCCCCTGCTAGCGGGGAACAATGAGCAGTTCTTC
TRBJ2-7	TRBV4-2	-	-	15	CASSQDWSSSYEQYF	TGTGCCAGCAGCCAAGATTGGTCGTCCTCCTACGAGCAGTACTTC
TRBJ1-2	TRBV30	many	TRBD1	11	CANTRGDGYTF	TGTGCCAATACCAGGGGGGATGGCTACACCTTC